These T cell receptor beta chains were read from a single sample in a study of T-cell reconstitution after alpha-beta-depleted transplantation in children. TCRdb used MiXCR to reprocess the PCR reads, holding one entry per CDR3 protein. The table has some 120,000 distinct CDR3 sequences, 23% seen once. Specimen: PBMCs, mostly from graft donor cells, collected 180 days after TCRalphabeta/CD19-depleted stem cell transplant. These TCRs come from a male patient aged 2-9 years who had a stem cell transplant for chronic granulomatous disease, so the T cells may come from the graft donor. Each CDR3 is given without its conserved first and last residue. Fields, in order: J gene, V gene, clone size, CDR3 protein. A clone size is listed for some rows: how often the clone was seen (once, few, many), or a class if it is expanded.

J gene: TRBJ2-1; V gene: TRBV29-1; clone size: -; CDR3 protein: SVGPGLRSNEQF
J gene: TRBJ1-1; V gene: TRBV7-6; clone size: -; CDR3 protein: ASSASMNTEAF
J gene: TRBJ2-5; V gene: TRBV20-1; clone size: -; CDR3 protein: SAQDGEGLQETQY
J gene: TRBJ2-1; V gene: TRBV6-2/TRBV6-3; clone size: many; CDR3 protein: ASNSGGAPNEQF
J gene: TRBJ2-5; V gene: TRBV5-1; clone size: many; CDR3 protein: ASSLGGDGQTQY
J gene: TRBJ1-6; V gene: TRBV27; clone size: few; CDR3 protein: ASSFLGNSPLH
J gene: TRBJ2-1; V gene: TRBV12-3/TRBV12-4; clone size: -; CDR3 protein: ASSPQGGGNEQF
J gene: TRBJ2-7; V gene: TRBV10-3; clone size: -; CDR3 protein: ATNAGTGDEQY
J gene: TRBJ1-6; V gene: TRBV4-3; clone size: few; CDR3 protein: ASSQDRDRNSPLH
J gene: TRBJ1-1; V gene: TRBV12-3/TRBV12-4; clone size: -; CDR3 protein: ASSSRTGFNRTEAF
J gene: TRBJ2-3; V gene: TRBV20-1; clone size: few; CDR3 protein: SATPGSDLDTQY
J gene: TRBJ2-5; V gene: TRBV20-1; clone size: many; CDR3 protein: SASSDSGTQETQY
J gene: TRBJ2-1; V gene: TRBV28; clone size: -; CDR3 protein: ASSLLPFGLLVSEQF
J gene: TRBJ2-3; V gene: TRBV29-1; clone size: few; CDR3 protein: SVGGQNTDTQY
J gene: TRBJ1-1; V gene: TRBV5-5; clone size: -; CDR3 protein: ASSFFSTDGVTEAF
J gene: TRBJ1-2; V gene: TRBV29-1; clone size: -; CDR3 protein: SVDITGRAYGYT
J gene: TRBJ2-5; V gene: TRBV11-1; clone size: many; CDR3 protein: ASSNLGVQRGPGRQETQY
J gene: TRBJ2-4; V gene: TRBV20-1; clone size: many; CDR3 protein: SALRDSKNIQY
J gene: TRBJ2-5; V gene: TRBV29-1; clone size: few; CDR3 protein: SVVGLAVGETQY